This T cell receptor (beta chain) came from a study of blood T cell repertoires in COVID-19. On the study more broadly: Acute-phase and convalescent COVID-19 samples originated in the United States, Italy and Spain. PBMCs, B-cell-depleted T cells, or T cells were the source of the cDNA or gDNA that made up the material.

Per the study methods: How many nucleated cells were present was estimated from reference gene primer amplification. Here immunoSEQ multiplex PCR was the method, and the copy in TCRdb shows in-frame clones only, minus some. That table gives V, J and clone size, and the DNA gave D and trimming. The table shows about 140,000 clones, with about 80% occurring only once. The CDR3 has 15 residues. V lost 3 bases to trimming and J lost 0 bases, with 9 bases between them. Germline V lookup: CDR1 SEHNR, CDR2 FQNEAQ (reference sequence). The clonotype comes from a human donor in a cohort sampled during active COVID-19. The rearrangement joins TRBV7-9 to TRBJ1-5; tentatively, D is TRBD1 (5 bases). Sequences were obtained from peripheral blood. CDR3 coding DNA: TGTGCCAGCAGCTTTGGGGACTATAGCAATCAGCCCCAGCATTTT. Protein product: CASSFGDYSNQPQHF.